This T cell receptor beta chain was retrieved from a study of spatial heterogeneity in lung cancer. This clonotype was picked up a small number of times. The CDR3 consists of 14 residues. Per germline, CDR1 LGHDT and CDR2 YNNKEL (reference sequence). V was pared by 6 bases and J by 6 bases, with 6 bases of the junction left unmatched. TCRdb itself ran the 5' RACE reads through MiXCR, one entry per CDR3 protein. This sample has approximately 81,000 distinct CDR3 sequences, with around an eighth found just once. Time point described: sample taken at primary tumor resection. Unsorted whole RNA samples from tumor, nontumor lung or frozen PBMC were sequenced.

The sequence derives from a male donor with early-stage non-small cell lung cancer. The chain combines TRBV3-1 with TRBJ1-1; 11 nucleotides align to TRBD1. Sequenced here: PBMCs, sampled at surgery. The CDR3 is CASRNRDRGSEAFF. CDR3 nucleotides: TGTGCCAGCAGAAACCGGGACAGGGGGTCTGAAGCTTTCTTT. The variable domain in full, with the rest retrieved from reference TRBV3-1 and TRBJ1-1, is DTAVSQTPKYLVTQMGNDKSIKCEQNLGHDTMYWYKQDSKKFLKIMFSYNNKELIINETVPNRFSPKSPDKAHLNLHINSLELGDSAVYFCASRNRDRGSEAFFGQGTRLTVV.